A single T cell receptor (beta chain) is shown here with its context. Its specificity is unknown. The germline gives CDR1 SNHLY, CDR2 FYNNEI. V was shortened by 6 bases and J by 0 bases, with 11 bases between the two germline ends. The CDR3 is 15 residues long. This record belongs to a study of PD-1 blockade in classical Hodgkin lymphoma. Study observations and caveats: Partial responders and progressors had significantly lower baseline TCR diversity. Patients who initiated nivolumab within 1 year of ASCT were excluded. CD4+ TCR diversity, unlike CD8+, rose significantly by C4D1.

Documented time point: cycle 4 day 1 (C4D1), after 6 weeks of nivolumab. Every patient experienced relapse after autologous stem cell transplantation, and brentuximab vedotin exposure varied. From thawed PBMCs, magnetic negative selection was used to isolate the CD8+ T cells. Profiled with immunoSEQ multiplex PCR; TCRdb holds only in-frame clones, not every one. The table has roughly 9,900 clones, approximately 69% seen once. The sequencing here drew on CD8+ T cells from blood, taken before the fourth cycle of nivolumab. This TCR was sampled from a human donor with classical Hodgkin lymphoma. The rearrangement uses TRBV2 and TRBJ2-2, with unresolved D. As DNA, the CDR3 is TGTGCCAGCAGCGCCGGGCCAACGAACACCGGGGAGCTGTTTTTT. Residues: CASSAGPTNTGELFF.